The 11 T cell receptor beta chains given below trace back to one sample, sequenced in a study of regulatory T cells in long-lasting Graves disease. Time point defined: persistent/refractory GD, antithyroid drugs over 5 years with positive TRAb. Researchers made the TCR library from RNA that was extracted from PBMCs. In building TCR beta libraries, iRepertoire HTBI primers were used together with Arm-PCR of CDR3 regions. TCRdb redid the calling of the multiplex PCR reads with MiXCR, one entry per CDR3 protein. The repertoire holds nearly 350,000 distinct CDR3 sequences, with about 20% as singletons. The input for sequencing was peripheral blood mononuclear cells (PBMCs), taken when the disease was refractory, from a patient treated with antithyroid drugs. The source is a female donor with Graves disease.

Ten or more counts support this clonotype. This sequence joins TRBV6-1 and TRBJ1-5; 9 bases align to TRBD1. Per the germline V gene, CDR1 is MNHNS and CDR2 is SASEGT. V trimming: 9 bases; J trimming: 2 bases; junction bases outside the gene matches: 8. This CDR3 comprises 15 residues. The CDR3 bases are TGTGCCAGTAGCTGGACAGGGGTCGGCAATCAGCCCCAGCATTTT. Protein sequence: CASSWTGVGNQPQHF.

This clonotype was found a few times. The rearrangement links TRBV7-2 to TRBJ2-1; TRBD2 aligns across 9 bases. The V gene end was trimmed by 5 bases and the J gene end by 1 base; junction bases not matched to a gene: 9. The CDR3 is 17 amino acids. The germline V gene encodes CDR1 SGHTA and CDR2 FQGNSA. Here the CDR3 reads CASSPRVAGVSYNEQFF. CDR3 coding DNA: TGTGCCAGCAGCCCCCGGGTAGCGGGAGTGTCCTACAATGAGCAGTTCTTC.

This clonotype was seen a few times. The chain is built from TRBV30 and TRBJ1-5; D remains unclear. The V end lost 1 base, the J end lost 3 bases, and 4 bases lay between the germline ends. CDR1 is GTSNPN, CDR2 SVGIG, per germline (reference sequence). The CDR3 consists of 12 residues. CDR3 in amino acids: CAWSENNQPQHF. In DNA, the CDR3 is TGTGCCTGGAGTGAGAACAATCAGCCCCAGCATTTT.

This clonotype appeared many times. V is TRBV10-3 and J is TRBJ1-1; D unclear. Germline V gives CDR1 ENHRY, CDR2 SYGVKD. V lost 6 bases and J 4 bases, leaving 24 bases between the germline ends. The CDR3 consists of 17 residues. CDR3 sequence: CAIRKTGQAAVVTEAFF. CDR3 nucleotides: TGTGCCATCAGAAAGACTGGGCAGGCGGCCGTGGTCACTGAAGCTTTCTTT.

The chain links TRBV5-1 to TRBJ2-1; 9 bases agree with TRBD1. CDR3 length: 17 residues. The V gene's germline CDR1 is SGHRS and CDR2 YFSETQ. With 0 bases clipped from V and 0 bases from J, the junction kept 4 bases outside the gene matches. As DNA, the CDR3 is TGCGCCAGCAGCTTGGGTATGGACAGGGGCTCCTACAATGAGCAGTTCTTC. Translating gives CASSLGMDRGSYNEQFF.

This clonotype occurred many times. This chain connects TRBV6-1 to TRBJ1-1; D perhaps matches TRBD1 (6 bases). Germline V gives CDR1 MNHNS, CDR2 SASEGT. The germline V and J ends were trimmed by 5 bases and 4 bases, with 11 bases remaining between them. This CDR3 has 13 residues. This chain's CDR3 is CASSPRGATEAFF. The CDR3 DNA reads TGTGCCAGCAGTCCCCGGGGGGCCACTGAAGCTTTCTTT.

This clonotype occurred a few times. The chain is built from TRBV29-1 and TRBJ2-7; 15 bases line up with TRBD2. V was pared by 5 bases and J by 3 bases, with 11 bases of the junction left unmatched. CDR1 is SQVTM and CDR2 is ANQGSEA in the germline V gene. This CDR3 spans 17 amino acids. The CDR3 spells CSVRGTGTSGRNYEQYF. The CDR3 nucleotides are TGCAGCGTTAGGGGTACCGGGACTAGCGGGAGGAACTACGAGCAGTACTTC.

V usage is TRBV24-1 and J usage is TRBJ2-3; 9 positions agree with TRBD2. The CDR3 is 18 residues long. Looked up from germline, CDR1 is KGHDR and CDR2 is SFDVKD. The V gene end was trimmed by 3 bases and the J gene end by 5 bases; junction bases not matched to a gene: 14. The CDR3 DNA sequence: TGTGCCACCAGTGATCCTTCGAGGCGGGAGGGCCTTGGAGATACGCAGTATTTT. Translation: CATSDPSRREGLGDTQYF.

This clonotype appeared a few times. V and J are TRBV15 and TRBJ2-3, with D possibly matching TRBD2 (6 bases). V shed 0 bases and J shed 2 bases, with 12 bases lying between them. The CDR3 runs 16 residues. Per germline, CDR1 LNHNV and CDR2 YYDKDF (reference sequence). The CDR3: CATSRDGGLYTDTQYF. The CDR3 DNA sequence: TGTGCCACCAGCAGAGATGGGGGACTGTACACAGATACGCAGTATTTT.

This clonotype was picked up many times. The CDR3 sequence: CASSMDRNTEAFF. In DNA, the CDR3 is TGTGCCAGCTCAATGGACAGGAACACTGAAGCTTTCTTT. The genes are TRBV19 and TRBJ1-1; D perhaps matches TRBD1 (6 bases). The CDR3 spans 13 residues. The germline V gene has CDR1 LNHDA and CDR2 SQIVND (reference sequence). Trimming removed 9 bases from V and 1 base from J, with 12 bases in between. Full variable domain (remainder filled in from reference TRBV19 and TRBJ1-1): DGGITQSPKYLFRKEGQNVTLSCEQNLNHDAMYWYRQDPGQGLRLIYYSQIVNDFQKGDIAEGYSVSREKKESFPLTVTSAQKNPTAFYLCASSMDRNTEAFFGQGTRLTVV.

In regard to this clonotype: This sequence may be a read error, since a much larger clone differs from it by one base. The chain links TRBV12-3 or TRBV12-4 to TRBJ1-2; possible D gene TRBD1, 6 bases. CDR3 length: 14 residues. The CDR3 loop is CASGRTQGTYGYAF. The CDR3 nucleotides are TGTGCCAGCGGTCGCACACAGGGTACCTATGGCTACGCCTTC.